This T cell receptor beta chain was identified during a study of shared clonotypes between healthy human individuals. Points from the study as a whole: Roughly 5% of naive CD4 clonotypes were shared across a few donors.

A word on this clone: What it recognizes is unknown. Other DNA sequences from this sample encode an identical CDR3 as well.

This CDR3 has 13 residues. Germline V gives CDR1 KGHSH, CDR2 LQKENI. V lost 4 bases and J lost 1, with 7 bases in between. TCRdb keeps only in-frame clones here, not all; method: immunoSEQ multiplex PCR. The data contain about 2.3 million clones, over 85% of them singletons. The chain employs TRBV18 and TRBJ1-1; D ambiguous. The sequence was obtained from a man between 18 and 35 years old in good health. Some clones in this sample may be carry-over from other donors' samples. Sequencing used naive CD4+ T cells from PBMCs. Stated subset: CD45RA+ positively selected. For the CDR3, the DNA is TGTGCCAGCTCACAAGGAGAGAACACTGAAGCTTTCTTT. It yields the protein CASSQGENTEAFF.